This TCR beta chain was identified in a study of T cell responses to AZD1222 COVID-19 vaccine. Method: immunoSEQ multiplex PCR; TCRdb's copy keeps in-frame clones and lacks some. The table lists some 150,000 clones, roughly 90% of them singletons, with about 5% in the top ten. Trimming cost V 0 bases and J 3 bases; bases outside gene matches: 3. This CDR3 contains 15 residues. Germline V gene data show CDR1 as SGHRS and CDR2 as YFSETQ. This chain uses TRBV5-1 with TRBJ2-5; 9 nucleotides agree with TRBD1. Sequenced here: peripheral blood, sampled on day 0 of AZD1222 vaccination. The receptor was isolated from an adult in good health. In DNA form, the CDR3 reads TGCGCCAGCAGCTTGGAGACAGGGGGGAAAGAGACCCAGTACTTC. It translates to CASSLETGGKETQYF.